This T cell receptor (beta chain) came from a study of T cell responses to AZD1222 COVID-19 vaccine. This CDR3 has 14 residues. This table comes from immunoSEQ multiplex PCR, and its TCRdb copy is limited to in-frame clones, with some not included. The repertoire consists of around 130,000 clones, with more than 85% occurring once and the leading ten covering approximately 2.1%. The chain joins TRBV21-1 to TRBJ1-3. TRBV21-1 is annotated as a pseudogene. The origin of this receptor is an adult who received the AZD1222 COVID-19 vaccine. The starting material was peripheral blood, obtained 28 days after the second AZD1222 dose. The CDR3 region has the DNA TGTGCCAGCAGCAAAGACCCCTCTGGAAACACCATATATTTT. Translating gives CASSKDPSGNTIYF.